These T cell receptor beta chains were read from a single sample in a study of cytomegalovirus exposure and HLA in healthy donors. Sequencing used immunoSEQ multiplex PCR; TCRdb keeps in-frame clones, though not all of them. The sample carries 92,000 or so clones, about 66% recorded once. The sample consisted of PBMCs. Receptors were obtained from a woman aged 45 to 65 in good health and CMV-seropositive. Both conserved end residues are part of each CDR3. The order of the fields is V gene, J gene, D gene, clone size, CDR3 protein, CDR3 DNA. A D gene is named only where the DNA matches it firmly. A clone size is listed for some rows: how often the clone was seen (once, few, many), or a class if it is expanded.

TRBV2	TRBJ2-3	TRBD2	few	CASRMGGGGGADTQYF	TGTGCCAGCAGGATGGGGGGCGGGGGGGGAGCAGATACGCAGTATTTT
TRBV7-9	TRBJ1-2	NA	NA	CASSSFYGYTF	TGTGCCAGCAGCTCCTTCTATGGCTACACCTTC
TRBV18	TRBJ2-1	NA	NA	CASSPASLTSSYNEQFF	TGTGCCAGCTCACCAGCGTCACTTACTAGCTCCTACAATGAGCAGTTCTTC
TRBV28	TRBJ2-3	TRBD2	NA	CASRLTSGGTPDTQYF	TGTGCCAGCAGGTTGACTAGCGGGGGGACCCCAGATACGCAGTATTTT
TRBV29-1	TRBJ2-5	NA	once	CSVDSPGETQYF	TGCAGCGTTGACAGCCCAGGGGAGACCCAGTACTTC
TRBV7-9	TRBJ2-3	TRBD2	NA	CASSFGLGGTDTQYF	TGTGCCAGCAGCTTTGGACTAGGGGGCACAGATACGCAGTATTTT
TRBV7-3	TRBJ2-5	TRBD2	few	CASSSGLGYQETQYF	TGTGCCAGCAGCTCGGGACTAGGGTACCAAGAGACCCAGTACTTC
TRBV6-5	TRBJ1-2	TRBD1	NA	CASSGYRGDYGYTF	TGTGCCAGCAGTGGCTACAGGGGAGACTATGGCTACACCTTC
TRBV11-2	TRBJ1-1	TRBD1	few	CASSASDRGQTEAFF	TGTGCCAGCAGCGCCTCGGACAGGGGGCAAACTGAAGCTTTCTTT
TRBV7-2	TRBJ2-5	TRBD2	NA	CASSLGGTSGVLGETQYF	TGTGCCAGCAGCTTAGGAGGGACTAGCGGGGTACTCGGGGAGACCCAGTACTTC
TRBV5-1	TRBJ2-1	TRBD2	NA	CASSVPSGGPYNEQFF	TGCGCCAGCAGCGTGCCTAGCGGGGGGCCATACAATGAGCAGTTCTTC
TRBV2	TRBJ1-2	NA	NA	CASSGTAYGYTF	TGTGCCAGCAGTGGAACAGCCTATGGCTACACCTTC
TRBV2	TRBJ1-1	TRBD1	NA	CASSVGQGATEAFF	TGTGCCAGCAGTGTAGGGCAGGGGGCTACTGAAGCTTTCTTT